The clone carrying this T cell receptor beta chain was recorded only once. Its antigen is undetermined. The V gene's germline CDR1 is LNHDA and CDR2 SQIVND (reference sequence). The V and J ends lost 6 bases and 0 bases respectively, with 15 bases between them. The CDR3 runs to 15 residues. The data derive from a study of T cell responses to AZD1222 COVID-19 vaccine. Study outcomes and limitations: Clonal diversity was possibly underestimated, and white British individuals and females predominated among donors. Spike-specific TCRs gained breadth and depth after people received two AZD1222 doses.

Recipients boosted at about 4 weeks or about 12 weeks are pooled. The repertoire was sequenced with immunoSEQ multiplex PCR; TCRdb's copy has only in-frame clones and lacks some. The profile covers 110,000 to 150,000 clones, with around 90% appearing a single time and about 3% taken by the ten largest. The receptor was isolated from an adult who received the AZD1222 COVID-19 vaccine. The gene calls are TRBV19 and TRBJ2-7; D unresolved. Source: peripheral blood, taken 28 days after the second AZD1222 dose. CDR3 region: CASRLEIAGSYEQYF. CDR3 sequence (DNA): TGTGCCAGTAGACTCGAAATAGCTGGCTCCTACGAGCAGTACTTC.